Listed below are T cell receptor beta chains from one sample, sequenced in a study of regulatory T cells in long-lasting Graves disease. Using its own MiXCR run on the multiplex PCR reads, TCRdb lists one record per CDR3 protein. The data contain hundreds of thousands of distinct CDR3 sequences, about 32% of them seen just once; the ten biggest clones take up roughly 46%. Here the sequenced sample was peripheral blood mononuclear cells (PBMCs), taken when the disease was refractory, from a patient treated with antithyroid drugs. Receptors originate from a female donor with Graves disease. Each CDR3 is given with its conserved first and last residue. Fields, in order: J gene, V gene, CDR3 length, clone size, D gene, CDR3 protein, CDR3 DNA. The D gene is left open where the match is weak. Size tells how often a clone was seen (once, few, many) or the class of an expanded clone, and some rows leave it out.

J: TRBJ1-4
V: TRBV6-1
length: 17
size: -
D: -
CDR3: CASSPTPMTTGNEKLFF
DNA: TGTGCCAGCAGCCCAACCCCAATGACAACCGGGAATGAAAAACTGTTTTTT

J: TRBJ1-6
V: TRBV15
length: 12
size: few
D: -
CDR3: CATSWSGSPLHF
DNA: TGTGCCACCAGTTGGTCGGGGTCACCCCTCCACTTT

J: TRBJ2-1
V: TRBV27
length: 15
size: few
D: TRBD1
CDR3: CASSLSLGQYNEQFF
DNA: TGTGCCAGCAGTTTATCTCTGGGACAGTACAATGAGCAGTTCTTC

J: TRBJ2-2
V: TRBV7-9
length: 16
size: -
D: TRBD1
CDR3: CASSSRDRGDTGELFF
DNA: TGTGCCAGCAGCTCTAGGGACAGGGGGGACACCGGGGAGCTGTTTTTT

J: TRBJ2-5
V: TRBV7-2
length: 14
size: many
D: -
CDR3: CASSLCTGQETQYF
DNA: TGTGCCAGCAGCTTATGCACAGGTCAAGAGACCCAGTACTTC

J: TRBJ1-2
V: TRBV19
length: 14
size: -
D: TRBD1
CDR3: CASSALPRQGGYTF
DNA: TGTGCCAGTAGTGCCCTCCCTAGACAGGGTGGCTACACCTTC

J: TRBJ1-2
V: TRBV27
length: 17
size: many
D: TRBD1
CDR3: CASSPGQGAYWNYGYTF
DNA: TGTGCCAGCAGTCCCGGACAGGGGGCCTACTGGAACTATGGCTACACCTTC

J: TRBJ2-5
V: TRBV25-1
length: 15
size: few
D: TRBD1
CDR3: CASGDRGTLSETQYF
DNA: TGTGCCAGCGGGGACAGGGGGACCTTATCGGAGACCCAGTACTTC

J: TRBJ2-1
V: TRBV15
length: 15
size: once
D: TRBD2
CDR3: CATSAGLAGGAEQFF
DNA: TGTGCCACCAGCGCTGGACTAGCGGGAGGCGCTGAGCAGTTCTTC

J: TRBJ2-5
V: TRBV28
length: 13
size: -
D: -
CDR3: CATRAGLQETQYF
DNA: TGTGCCACCCGTGCGGGGCTCCAAGAGACCCAGTACTTC

J: TRBJ2-4
V: TRBV5-1
length: 14
size: -
D: -
CDR3: CASRGLAAKNIQYF
DNA: TGCGCCAGCAGGGGGCTCGCTGCCAAAAACATTCAGTACTTC

J: TRBJ2-7
V: TRBV28
length: 13
size: -
D: TRBD1
CDR3: CASKGTGAYEQYF
DNA: TGTGCCAGCAAAGGGACAGGGGCCTACGAGCAGTACTTC